The source of this TCR beta chain is a study of blood T cell repertoires in COVID-19. The wider study: PBMCs, B-cell-depleted T cells, or T cells provided the cDNA or gDNA that made up the material.

This clone was detected once. How the authors handled the data: Scientists estimated how many nucleated cells there were by amplifying reference gene primers. TCRdb's table, derived via immunoSEQ multiplex PCR, lists solely in-frame clones and lacks some. The V and J calls and the clone size are those of that table, but D and trimming were determined from the DNA. The sample has roughly 430,000 clones; nearly 90% are singletons. Sequencing was performed on PBMCs or T cells enriched from blood (not recorded which). The origin of this receptor is a woman aged 18-29 years who had been exposed to COVID-19.

The CDR3 region is CASSYDSLNEKLFF. The CDR3 DNA follows: TGTGCCAGCAGTTACGACTCACTTAATGAAAAACTGTTTTTT. This chain joins TRBV7-2 and TRBJ1-4; D not certain. The V gene's germline CDR1 is SGHTA and CDR2 FQGNSA. This CDR3 region has 14 residues. V lost 6 bases, J lost 4 bases, and 12 bases lay in between. Looking up the rest from reference TRBV7-2 and TRBJ1-4 gives the full variable domain: GAGVSQSPSNKVTEKGKDVELRCDPISGHTALYWYRQSLGQGLEFLIYFQGNSAPDKSGLPSDRFSAERTGGSVSTLTIQRTQQEDSAVYLCASSYDSLNEKLFFGSGTQLSVL.